What follows are 10 T cell receptor beta chains derived from one specimen sequenced in a study of blood T cell repertoires in COVID-19. Sequenced by immunoSEQ multiplex PCR; TCRdb stores in-frame clones only, minus some. The profile shows roughly 150,000 clones, less than 85% of them singletons. The sequenced sample consisted of peripheral blood. These receptors were collected from a woman of 80 years or more with active or convalescent COVID-19.

The chain couples TRBV11-1 to TRBJ2-7; TRBD1 matches 9 bases. J was trimmed by 2 bases and V by 3 bases; bases with no gene match: 2. The V gene's germline CDR1 is SGHAT and CDR2 FQDESV (reference sequence). This CDR3 contains 14 residues. The CDR3 DNA is TGTGCCAGCAGCTTGGACAGGGGAACCTACGAGCAGTACTTC. It translates to CASSLDRGTYEQYF.

This chain uses TRBV7-9 with TRBJ1-1; D not certain. The germline V gene encodes CDR1 SEHNR and CDR2 FQNEAQ (reference sequence). Trimming shortened V by 2 bases and J by 1 base, and 11 bases separated the two germline ends. The CDR3 spans 15 residues. CDR3 sequence reads: CASSLSTQQNTEAFF. CDR3 nucleotides: TGTGCCAGCAGCTTATCAACCCAACAGAACACTGAAGCTTTCTTT.

This chain's CDR3 is CASSPPTGGRTEAFF. For the CDR3, the DNA is TGTGCCAGCAGTCCCCCGACAGGGGGTCGCACTGAAGCTTTCTTT. This chain links TRBV28 with TRBJ1-1, with 9 positions matching TRBD1. The CDR3 extends over 15 amino acids. CDR1 is MDHEN and CDR2 is SYDVKM in the germline V gene. The V and J ends lost 5 bases and 4 bases, in that order; junction bases with no gene match: 8.

V is TRBV7-8 and J is TRBJ2-7; TRBD1 is a possible D gene (6 bases). V was clipped by 4 bases and J by 3 bases, with 16 bases between them. From germline, CDR1 is SGHVS and CDR2 FQNEAQ. There are 15 residues in the CDR3. The CDR3 DNA is TGTGCCAGCAGCTCCCCACAGGGAGTTGGCTACGAGCAGTACTTC. It codes for CASSSPQGVGYEQYF.

Here the CDR3 reads CASSQATPGYNQPQHF. The CDR3 DNA reads TGTGCCAGTAGTCAAGCTACCCCAGGGTACAATCAGCCCCAGCATTTT. The V call is TRBV19, the J call TRBJ1-5; TRBD1 is a possible D gene (5 bases). CDR1 is LNHDA, CDR2 SQIVND, per germline (reference sequence). The CDR3 extends over 16 amino acids. Trimming removed 5 bases from V and 3 bases from J, with 17 bases in between.

CDR3 sequence (DNA): TGTGCCTGGATCCCGTCCTCGGACTATGGCTACACCTTC. It codes for CAWIPSSDYGYTF. The chain couples TRBV30 to TRBJ1-2; no clear D gene. Germline V CDR1 and CDR2: GTSNPN, SVGIG (reference sequence). The V end lost 4 bases, the J end lost 3 bases, and 12 bases lay between the germline ends. There are 13 residues in the CDR3.

V is TRBV6-5 and J is TRBJ1-6, with D perhaps TRBD1 (5 bases). CDR3 length equals 15 residues. V was cut by 0 bases and J by 7 bases, with 10 bases left in between. Germline CDR1 and CDR2: MNHEY and SVGAGI. The CDR3 DNA reads as TGTGCCAGCAGTTACTCGGTTAGGGGAAATTCACCCCTCCACTTT. It yields the protein CASSYSVRGNSPLHF.

This clone was seen once. The chain combines TRBV30 with TRBJ1-2; TRBD1 matches 7 bases. Germline-derived CDR1 and CDR2 are GTSNPN and SVGIG (reference sequence). The length of the CDR3 is 12 residues. V lost 0 bases, J lost 5 bases, and 0 bases stayed unmatched. CDR3 bases: TGTGCCTGGAGTGTACAGGGGTATGGCTACACCTTC. This translates into CAWSVQGYGYTF.

This rearrangement joins TRBV7-9 to TRBJ1-4; tentative D call: TRBD1 (5 bases). Germline V gene lookup returns CDR1 SEHNR and CDR2 FQNEAQ (reference sequence). V lost 3 bases, J lost 5 bases, and 16 bases lay in between. The CDR3 contains 16 residues. DNA for the CDR3: TGTGCCAGCAGCTTGGGCCTGCAGGGCGTAAATGAAAAACTGTTTTTT. Translated: CASSLGLQGVNEKLFF.

The chain couples TRBV20-1 to TRBJ1-2; the D gene is possibly TRBD1 (6 bases). V shed 5 bases and J shed 8 bases, with 12 bases lying between them. Germline V gene lookup returns CDR1 DFQATT and CDR2 SNEGSKA (reference sequence). This CDR3 has 11 amino acids. The CDR3 here is CSAFQGFGYTF. Written as DNA, the CDR3 is TGCAGTGCTTTTCAGGGGTTCGGCTACACCTTC.